What follows is one T cell receptor beta chain and its context. This clone's antigen is unknown. The junction departs from the called germline gene at one end, perhaps through a read error. The data originate from a study of T cells after yellow fever vaccination (dated by TCRdb to between 2019 and 2020). General notes on the study: The SMART-Seq v4 Ultra Low Input RNA kit was used to prepare libraries from fractions with low cell numbers. To track T-cell clones before and after primary and booster YFV17D yellow fever vaccination, bulk TCR alpha and beta repertoires were sequenced longitudinally. Two healthy male donors, one aged 18 to 30 and one aged 30 to 40 years, made up the cohort. Bulk PBMC replicates and cell subsets were isolated from blood drawn at multiple timepoints before and after both primary and secondary immunization.

Results and caveats for the whole study, not just this receptor: A small fraction of clonotypes showed up in both the CD4 and CD8 compartments, probably as a result of convergent recombination. FACS-sorted repertoires could contain abundant contaminating clonotypes from the bulk population, so computational filtering was required. Compared with the primary T-cell response, the secondary T-cell response was faster but weaker, reaching its peak on day 5 rather than on day 15. The study included only a couple of donors, which limits how far the findings can be generalized. Most clones expanded after primary vaccination were re-detected after the booster (about 95% of CD4 and more than 70% of CD8), suggesting broad memory maintenance.

The CDR3 holds 15 amino acids from the cysteine to the phenylalanine. Only CDR3 DNA is held: 45 bases, read in frame from base 1. CDR1 is given as SGHTS and CDR2 as YDEGEE, both from the germline V gene. TCR cDNA was synthesized by 5'RACE template switching, through which a universal primer site and unique molecular identifiers were introduced. Priming of cDNA synthesis was performed from both the TCR alpha and TCR beta constant segments. Library amplification involved two PCR steps, and the second step added sample barcodes and sequencing adapters. Libraries were sequenced on Illumina HiSeq 2500 (2x100 bp) or NovaSeq (2x150 bp). From the authors' description of their analysis: Demultiplexing of reads and collapsing into UMI consensus sequences were performed with MIGEC, and V(D)J alignment was carried out with MiXCR. Using edgeR on replicate PBMC samples, clonotypes were called vaccine-responding if FDR was below 0.01 and the log2 fold change was above 5 up to day 15. CD4 or CD8 identity was assigned to each bulk clonotype according to whether the clonotype was present at higher abundance in the sequenced CD4 repertoire or the sequenced CD8 repertoire. TCRdb reprocessing: public reads trimmed at Q25 with fastp, clones called with MiXCR, in-frame beta chains kept. One record per CDR3 amino acid sequence lists the most common genes and DNA. The V and J calls and clone size are TCRdb's, not the authors'. Within this sample are 95,000 to 150,000 distinct CDR3 sequences, with 7.4% of them counted one time only. Clones ranked in the top ten supply around 2.6% of the sample.

In light of the paper, this sample's treatment or condition label describes: live attenuated yellow fever vaccine strain. A standard Ficoll-Paque protocol was used to isolate PBMCs from peripheral blood. Dynabeads CD4 and CD8 positive selection kits were used to isolate CD4 and CD8 T-cell fractions. TriZol was used to extract RNA from bulk PBMCs, from CD4 and CD8 fractions, and from dextramer-positive and dextramer-negative fractions. The sequence was collected from a man aged 18 to 29 who received the YFV17D yellow fever vaccine. This chain joins TRBV5-8 to TRBJ2-3, with the identity of the D gene unclear. The sample consisted of CD4+ T cells sorted from PBMCs, taken more than 8 days after the first yellow fever vaccination. The CDR3 region reads CAISPRRGSTDTQYF. The nucleotide sequence is TGTGCCATCAGCCCTCGACGCGGTAGCACAGATACGCAGTATTTT.